A selection of T cell receptor beta chains follows, all from one sample in a study of OX40 agonist ivuxolimab in advanced cancers. Sequenced by immunoSEQ multiplex PCR; TCRdb stores in-frame clones only, minus some. This sample has 15,000 to 20,000 clones, with about 89% found just once. This material consisted of CD4+ or CD8+ T cells sorted from blood, taken in a trial of the OX40 agonist ivuxolimab. These receptors were obtained from an adult with an advanced solid tumor such as melanoma, head and neck, liver or kidney cancer. CDR3s include the opening cysteine and the closing phenylalanine or tryptophan. D genes are given only for firm matches. Some rows have no size entry. The others give once, few or many, or a class for an expanded clone.

j_call	v_call	d_call	clone_size	cdr3_length	cdr3_aa	cdr3_nt
TRBJ2-7	TRBV4-2	NA	NA	14	CASSPPGKIYEQYF	TGTGCCAGCAGCCCCCCCGGGAAAATCTACGAGCAGTACTTC
TRBJ2-7	TRBV9	TRBD1	NA	15	CASSVGTGSSYEQYF	TGTGCCAGCAGCGTCGGGACAGGGTCGTCATACGAGCAGTACTTC
TRBJ1-3	TRBV4-3	NA	NA	15	CASSLTRGKGNTIYF	TGCGCCAGCAGCCTAACAAGGGGCAAGGGAAACACCATATATTTT
TRBJ2-1	TRBV7-9	TRBD1	NA	13	CATQGQDYNEQFF	TGTGCCACCCAGGGACAGGACTACAATGAGCAGTTCTTC
TRBJ2-7	TRBV21-1	NA	once	10	CASRWYEQYF	TGTGCCAGCAGGTGGTACGAGCAGTACTTC
TRBJ2-1	TRBV15	NA	NA	12	CATSSGRNEQFF	TGTGCCACCAGCAGCGGACGGAATGAGCAGTTCTTC
TRBJ1-1	TRBV6-5	NA	NA	13	CASSTSLNTEAFF	TGTGCCAGCAGTACCAGTCTGAACACTGAAGCTTTCTTT
TRBJ2-2	TRBV21-1	NA	NA	14	CASSRDRNTGELFF	TGTGCCAGCAGCCGGGACCGGAACACCGGGGAGCTGTTTTTT
TRBJ2-7	TRBV18	NA	NA	13	CASSSLTRDEQYF	TGTGCCAGCTCATCCCTGACAAGGGACGAGCAGTACTTC
TRBJ1-5	TRBV4-3	NA	NA	15	CASSPDGGSNQPQHF	TGCGCCAGCAGCCCAGACGGGGGGAGCAATCAGCCCCAGCATTTT
TRBJ2-7	TRBV5-8	NA	NA	15	CASSLPPGENREQYF	TGTGCCAGCAGCTTGCCCCCGGGGGAGAACCGCGAGCAGTACTTC
TRBJ1-5	TRBV10-2	NA	NA	13	CASTTGLAQPQHF	TGCGCCAGCACCACAGGGTTGGCTCAGCCCCAGCATTTT
TRBJ1-2	TRBV2	NA	NA	18	CASSEAPGDQYTNYGYTF	TGTGCCAGCAGTGAAGCGCCTGGGGACCAATATACAAACTATGGCTACACCTTC
TRBJ2-3	TRBV18	NA	NA	13	CASSRTVTDTQYF	TGTGCCAGCTCAAGGACAGTCACAGATACGCAGTATTTT
TRBJ2-7	TRBV11-2	TRBD1	NA	17	CASTPAGWDRGLDEQYF	TGTGCCAGCACCCCAGCAGGATGGGACAGGGGGCTTGACGAGCAGTACTTC
TRBJ2-3	TRBV9	NA	NA	14	CASSVGAPTDTQYF	TGTGCCAGCAGCGTAGGTGCTCCCACAGATACGCAGTATTTT
TRBJ1-5	TRBV6-5	TRBD1	NA	14	CASRQRQGGQPQHF	TGTGCCAGCAGGCAGAGACAGGGGGGTCAGCCCCAGCATTTT
TRBJ2-7	TRBV4-3	NA	NA	17	CASSQDWSRGGPYEQYF	TGCGCCAGCAGCCAAGATTGGTCCAGGGGAGGCCCCTACGAGCAGTACTTC
TRBJ1-2	TRBV27	TRBD1	NA	17	CASSFRGPTGANYGYTF	TGTGCCAGCAGTTTCCGCGGGCCGACAGGGGCAAACTATGGCTACACCTTC
TRBJ2-7	TRBV4-2	TRBD2	NA	17	CASSPPPGTSGGREQYF	TGTGCCAGCAGCCCACCTCCCGGGACTAGCGGGGGGAGGGAGCAGTACTTC
TRBJ2-2	TRBV9	NA	NA	12	CASSSNTGELFF	TGTGCCAGCAGCTCAAACACCGGGGAGCTGTTTTTT
TRBJ2-1	TRBV9	NA	NA	15	CASSVGTSSYNEQFF	TGTGCCAGCAGCGTAGGTACTAGCTCCTACAATGAGCAGTTCTTC
TRBJ2-5	TRBV4-3	NA	NA	15	CASSQGSGEQETQYF	TGCGCCAGCAGCCAAGGGTCAGGGGAACAAGAGACCCAGTACTTC
TRBJ1-5	TRBV19	NA	few	12	CASKYSNQPQHF	TGTGCCAGCAAGTATAGCAATCAGCCCCAGCATTTT
TRBJ2-7	TRBV2	NA	NA	12	CASIKGYYEQYF	TGTGCCAGCATTAAGGGGTACTACGAGCAGTACTTC
TRBJ1-6	TRBV30	NA	NA	17	CAWSVFWERTYNSPLHF	TGTGCCTGGAGTGTTTTCTGGGAGAGGACCTATAATTCACCCCTCCACTTT
TRBJ2-7	TRBV30	TRBD2	NA	15	CAWSVGVAGADEQYF	TGTGCCTGGAGTGTAGGAGTAGCGGGAGCGGACGAGCAGTACTTC
TRBJ2-7	TRBV28	TRBD1	once	15	CASRAVGDRVHEQYF	TGTGCCAGCAGGGCGGTTGGGGACAGGGTCCACGAGCAGTACTTC
TRBJ1-5	TRBV28	NA	large	12	CASSIYNQPQHF	TGTGCCAGCAGTATCTACAATCAGCCCCAGCATTTT
TRBJ1-4	TRBV6-1	TRBD1	once	14	CASNTGAVFEKLFF	TGTGCCAGCAATACAGGGGCCGTCTTTGAAAAACTGTTTTTT
TRBJ2-7	TRBV11-1	NA	NA	14	CASSLAVLEGEQYF	TGTGCCAGCAGCTTAGCGGTACTGGAGGGCGAGCAGTACTTC
TRBJ2-3	TRBV10-2	NA	NA	13	CASGEIPFNTQYF	TGCGCCAGCGGGGAGATTCCGTTCAATACGCAGTATTTT
TRBJ2-7	TRBV15	TRBD2	NA	13	CATSTSGRREQYF	TGTGCCACCAGCACGAGCGGGAGGCGCGAGCAGTACTTC
TRBJ2-3	TRBV11-2	NA	NA	13	CASSLKRTDTQYF	TGTGCCAGCAGCTTAAAACGCACAGATACGCAGTATTTT
TRBJ1-1	TRBV19	NA	NA	12	CASRRGITEAFF	TGTGCCAGTAGGAGGGGCATAACTGAAGCTTTCTTT
TRBJ1-4	TRBV25-1	NA	NA	15	CASSETGREGGKLFF	TGTGCCAGCAGTGAAACAGGCAGGGAGGGTGGAAAACTGTTTTTT
TRBJ2-7	TRBV4-1	NA	NA	16	CASSQDFPGASYEQYF	TGCGCCAGCAGCCAAGATTTTCCGGGAGCATCCTACGAGCAGTACTTC
TRBJ2-3	TRBV30	TRBD2	NA	19	CAWMELGTSGRGVKDTQYF	TGTGCCTGGATGGAGTTGGGGACTAGCGGGAGAGGGGTGAAAGATACGCAGTATTTT
TRBJ2-7	TRBV7-6	TRBD2	NA	14	CASSASGSFNEQYF	TGTGCCAGCAGCGCTAGCGGGAGCTTCAACGAGCAGTACTTC
TRBJ1-5	TRBV11-2	TRBD1	NA	15	CASSLGTGDHQPQHF	TGTGCCAGCAGCTTGGGGACAGGGGATCATCAGCCCCAGCATTTT
TRBJ2-7	TRBV9	NA	NA	12	CASSGTGPEQYF	TGTGCCAGCAGTGGGACTGGTCCCGAGCAGTACTTC
TRBJ1-2	TRBV10-3	TRBD1	NA	15	CAISETGQGLFGYTF	TGTGCCATCAGTGAAACGGGACAGGGGTTATTTGGCTACACCTTC
TRBJ2-1	TRBV7-2	TRBD2	NA	15	CASSKLAGGYNEQFF	TGTGCCAGCAGCAAACTAGCGGGAGGCTACAATGAGCAGTTCTTC
TRBJ2-7	TRBV4-3	NA	once	16	CASSQDSMASGYEQYF	TGCGCCAGCAGCCAAGATTCTATGGCTAGTGGGTACGAGCAGTACTTC
TRBJ1-5	TRBV29-1	TRBD1	NA	14	CSVEVGGCNQPQHF	TGCAGCGTTGAAGTAGGGGGCTGCAATCAGCCCCAGCATTTT
TRBJ1-2	TRBV4-3	NA	NA	14	CASSQARGAYGYTF	TGCGCCAGCAGCCAAGCACGGGGGGCCTATGGCTACACCTTC
TRBJ2-7	TRBV4-3	TRBD1	NA	14	CASSPDRATYEQYF	TGCGCCAGCAGCCCAGACAGGGCCACCTACGAGCAGTACTTC
TRBJ2-7	TRBV15	NA	NA	20	CATSRPISYGAQSKSYEQYF	TGTGCCACCAGCAGACCAATAAGCTACGGGGCCCAAAGCAAATCCTACGAGCAGTACTTC
TRBJ1-2	TRBV7-9	TRBD1	NA	13	CASSSGTGTGYTF	TGTGCCAGCAGCTCCGGGACAGGGACCGGCTACACCTTC